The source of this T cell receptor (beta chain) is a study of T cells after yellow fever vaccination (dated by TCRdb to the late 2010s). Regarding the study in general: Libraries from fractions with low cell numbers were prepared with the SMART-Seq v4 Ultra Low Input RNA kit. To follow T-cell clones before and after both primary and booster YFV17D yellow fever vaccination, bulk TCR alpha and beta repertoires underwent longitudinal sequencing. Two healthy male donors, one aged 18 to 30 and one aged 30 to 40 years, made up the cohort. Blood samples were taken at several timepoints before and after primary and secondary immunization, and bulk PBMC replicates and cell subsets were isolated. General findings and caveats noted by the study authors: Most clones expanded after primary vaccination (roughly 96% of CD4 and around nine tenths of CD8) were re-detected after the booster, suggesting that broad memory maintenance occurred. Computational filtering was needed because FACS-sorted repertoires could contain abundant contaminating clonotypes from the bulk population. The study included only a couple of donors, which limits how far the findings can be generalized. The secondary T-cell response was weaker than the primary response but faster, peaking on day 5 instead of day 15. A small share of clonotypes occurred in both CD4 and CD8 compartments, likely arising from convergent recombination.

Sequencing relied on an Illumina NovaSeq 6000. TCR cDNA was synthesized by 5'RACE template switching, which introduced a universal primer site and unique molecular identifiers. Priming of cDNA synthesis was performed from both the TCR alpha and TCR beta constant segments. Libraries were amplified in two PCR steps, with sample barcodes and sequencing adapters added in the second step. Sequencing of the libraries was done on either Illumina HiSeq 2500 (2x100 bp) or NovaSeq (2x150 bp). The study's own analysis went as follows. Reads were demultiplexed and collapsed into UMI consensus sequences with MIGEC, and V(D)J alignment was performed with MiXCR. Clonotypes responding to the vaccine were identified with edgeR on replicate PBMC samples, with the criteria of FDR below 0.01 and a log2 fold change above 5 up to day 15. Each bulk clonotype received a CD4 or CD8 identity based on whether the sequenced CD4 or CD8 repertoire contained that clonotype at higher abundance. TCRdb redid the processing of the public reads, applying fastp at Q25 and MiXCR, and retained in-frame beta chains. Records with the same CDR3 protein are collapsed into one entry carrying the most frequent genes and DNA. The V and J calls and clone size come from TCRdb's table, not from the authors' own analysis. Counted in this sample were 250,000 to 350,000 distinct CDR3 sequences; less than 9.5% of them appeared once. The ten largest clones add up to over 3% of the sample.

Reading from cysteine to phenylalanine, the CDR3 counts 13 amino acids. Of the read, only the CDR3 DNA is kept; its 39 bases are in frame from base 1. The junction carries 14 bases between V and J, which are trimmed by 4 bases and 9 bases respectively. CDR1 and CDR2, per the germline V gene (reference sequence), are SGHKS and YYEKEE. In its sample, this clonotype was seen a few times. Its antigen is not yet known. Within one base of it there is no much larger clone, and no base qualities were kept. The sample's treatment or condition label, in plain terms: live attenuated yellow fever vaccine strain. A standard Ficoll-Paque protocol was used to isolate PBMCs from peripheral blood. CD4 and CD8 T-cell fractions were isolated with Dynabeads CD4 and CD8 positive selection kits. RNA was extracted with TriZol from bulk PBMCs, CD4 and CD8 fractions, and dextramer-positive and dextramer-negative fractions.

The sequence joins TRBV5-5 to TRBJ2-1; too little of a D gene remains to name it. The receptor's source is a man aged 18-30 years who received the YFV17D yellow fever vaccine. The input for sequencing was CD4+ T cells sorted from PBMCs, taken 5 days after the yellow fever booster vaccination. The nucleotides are TGTGCCAGCAGCGACCATGGCGACGGTGAGCAGTTCTTC. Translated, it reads CASSDHGDGEQFF.